The present T cell receptor beta chain was sequenced within a study of CD8+CD57+ T cells in acquired aplastic anemia. This clonotype was seen ten or more times. Using genomic DNA as the template, TCR beta VDJ and CDR3 profiling was carried out. TCRdb re-analysed the reads in MiXCR, keeping a single row per CDR3 protein. The sample lists 200,000 to 250,000 distinct CDR3 sequences; around 49% were seen once. This CDR3 comprises 14 residues. V was trimmed by 4 bases and J by 7 bases, leaving 18 bases between them. CDR1 SGHRS and CDR2 YFSETQ come from the germline V gene. All patients picked for sequencing had shown, by flow cytometry, an expansion of CD8+CD57+ cells.

The receptor was isolated from a human donor with aplastic anemia. The specimen sequenced was sorted CD4+, CD8+, or CD8+CD57+ T cells (not recorded which) from PBMCs. The chain uses TRBV5-1 and TRBJ2-7; D may be TRBD1 or TRBD2 (5 bases each). DNA of the CDR3: TGCGCCAGCAGCCGAGGGACGGATGACGAAGAGCAGTACTTC. Protein product: CASSRGTDDEEQYF.